The following is a T cell receptor (beta chain) sequence with its context. What it binds is unknown. The data are from a study of T cells expressing NK-cell markers. About the study: Of eight sequenced donors, seven were HCMV-seropositive and one HCMV-seronegative. The study's findings and limits: Where several donors were concerned, these clonotypes also led the CD3+CD56-NKG2C+ fraction. Roughly 1.0-7.0% of CD8+ T cells in roughly six donors belonged to dominant NKG2C+ clonotypes.

TCRdb re-analyzed the 5' RACE reads; it lists each CDR3 protein once, without DNA. The sample table sets out about 550,000 distinct CDR3 sequences. The CDR3 covers 14 residues. Germline V gene sequence: CDR1 LGHNA, CDR2 YNFKEQ. Sequencing was carried out using blood T cells: a sorted CD56 or NKG2C T cell subset, CD4+ or CD8+ T cells, or bulk PBMC T cells (not recorded which). This sequence was found in a man younger than 30 in good health. The chain has TRBV4-2 and TRBJ1-3. CDR3 sequence reads: CASSQEASFNTIYF.